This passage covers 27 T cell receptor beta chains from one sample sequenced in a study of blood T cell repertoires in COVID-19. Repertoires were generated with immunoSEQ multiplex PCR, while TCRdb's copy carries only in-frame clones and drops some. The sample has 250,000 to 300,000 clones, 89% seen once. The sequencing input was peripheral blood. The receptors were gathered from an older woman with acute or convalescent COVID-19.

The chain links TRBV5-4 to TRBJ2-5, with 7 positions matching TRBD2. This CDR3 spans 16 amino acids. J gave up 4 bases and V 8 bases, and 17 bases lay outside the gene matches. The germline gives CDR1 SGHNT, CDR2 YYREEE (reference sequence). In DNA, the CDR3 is TGTGCCAGACCCCTACGAGCGGGGAAGGCTATAGAGACCCAGTACTTC. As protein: CARPLRAGKAIETQYF.

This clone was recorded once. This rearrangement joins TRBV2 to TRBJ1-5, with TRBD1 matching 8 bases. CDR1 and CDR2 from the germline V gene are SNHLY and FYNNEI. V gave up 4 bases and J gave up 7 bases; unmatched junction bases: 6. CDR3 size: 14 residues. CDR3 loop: CASSVGQGAQPQHF. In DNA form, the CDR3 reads TGTGCCAGCAGTGTGGGTCAGGGGGCACAGCCCCAGCATTTT.

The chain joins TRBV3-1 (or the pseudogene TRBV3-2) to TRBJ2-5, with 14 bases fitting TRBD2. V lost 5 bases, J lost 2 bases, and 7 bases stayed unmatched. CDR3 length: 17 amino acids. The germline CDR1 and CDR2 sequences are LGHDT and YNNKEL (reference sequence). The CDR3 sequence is CASSFQGLAGVQETQYF. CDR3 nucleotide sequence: TGTGCCAGCAGCTTTCAGGGACTAGCGGGGGTACAAGAGACCCAGTACTTC.

The CDR3 spells CATSNDRGPYEQYF. CDR3 DNA: TGTGCCACCAGCAATGACAGGGGGCCCTACGAGCAGTACTTC. The chain links TRBV15 to TRBJ2-7; 10 bases match TRBD1. V gave up 4 bases and J gave up 2 bases; unmatched junction bases: 2. This CDR3 has 14 residues. The germline gives CDR1 LNHNV, CDR2 YYDKDF (reference sequence).

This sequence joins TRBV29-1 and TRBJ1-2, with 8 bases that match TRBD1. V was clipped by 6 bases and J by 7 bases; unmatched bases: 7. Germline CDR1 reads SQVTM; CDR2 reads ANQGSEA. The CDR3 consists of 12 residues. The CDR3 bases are TGCAGCGTCAGGACAGGGCTCGGTGGCTACACCTTC. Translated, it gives CSVRTGLGGYTF.

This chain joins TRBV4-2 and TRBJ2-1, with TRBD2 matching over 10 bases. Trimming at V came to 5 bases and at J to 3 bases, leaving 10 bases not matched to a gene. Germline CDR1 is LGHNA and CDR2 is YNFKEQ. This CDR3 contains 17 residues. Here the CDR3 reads CASSARATSGFYNEQFF. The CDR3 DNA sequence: TGTGCCAGCAGCGCCAGGGCGACTAGCGGGTTCTACAATGAGCAGTTCTTC.

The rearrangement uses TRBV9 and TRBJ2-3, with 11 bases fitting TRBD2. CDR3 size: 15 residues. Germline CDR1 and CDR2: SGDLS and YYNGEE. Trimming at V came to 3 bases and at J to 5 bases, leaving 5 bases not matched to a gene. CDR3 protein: CASSASSGGIDTQYF. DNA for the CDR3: TGTGCCAGCAGCGCGTCTAGCGGGGGGATAGATACGCAGTATTTT.

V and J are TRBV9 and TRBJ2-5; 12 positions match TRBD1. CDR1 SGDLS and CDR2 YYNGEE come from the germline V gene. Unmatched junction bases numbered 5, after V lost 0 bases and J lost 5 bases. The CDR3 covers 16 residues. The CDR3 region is CASSVVGQGAGETQYF. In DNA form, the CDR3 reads TGTGCCAGCAGCGTAGTGGGACAGGGGGCCGGGGAGACCCAGTACTTC. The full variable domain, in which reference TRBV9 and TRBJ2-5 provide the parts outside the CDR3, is DSGVTQTPKHLITATGQRVTLRCSPRSGDLSVYWYQQSLDQGLQFLIQYYNGEERAKGNILERFSAQQFPDLHSELNLSSLELGDSALYFCASSVVGQGAGETQYFGPGTRLLVL.

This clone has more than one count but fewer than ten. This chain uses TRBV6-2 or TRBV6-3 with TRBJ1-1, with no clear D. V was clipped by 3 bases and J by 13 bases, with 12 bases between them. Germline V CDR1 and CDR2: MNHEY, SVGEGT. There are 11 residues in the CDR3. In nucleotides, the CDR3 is TGTGCCAGCAGTTATCGGACGGAGGGTTTCTTT. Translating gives CASSYRTEGFF.

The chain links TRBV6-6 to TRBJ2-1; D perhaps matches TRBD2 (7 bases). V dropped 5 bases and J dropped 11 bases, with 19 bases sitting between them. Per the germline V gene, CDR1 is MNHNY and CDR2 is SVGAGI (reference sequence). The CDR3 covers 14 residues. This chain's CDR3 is CASSDGIGGAKQFF. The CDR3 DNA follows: TGTGCCAGCAGTGACGGAATAGGGGGGGCCAAGCAGTTCTTC.

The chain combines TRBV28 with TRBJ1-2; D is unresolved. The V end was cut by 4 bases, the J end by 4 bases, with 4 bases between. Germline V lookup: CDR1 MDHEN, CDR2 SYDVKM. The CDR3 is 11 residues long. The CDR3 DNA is TGTGCCAGCAGTTCGGTCTATGGCTACACCTTC. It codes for CASSSVYGYTF.

CDR3 region: CASSEPRQGSYNEQFF. CDR3 in DNA: TGTGCCAGCAGCGAGCCCCGACAGGGCTCCTACAATGAGCAGTTCTTC. The V and J genes are TRBV9 and TRBJ2-1; 7 nucleotides line up with TRBD1. Germline lookup yields CDR1 SGDLS and CDR2 YYNGEE. Trimming took 3 bases from V and 0 from J; bases not matched to a gene: 6. CDR3 size: 16 residues.

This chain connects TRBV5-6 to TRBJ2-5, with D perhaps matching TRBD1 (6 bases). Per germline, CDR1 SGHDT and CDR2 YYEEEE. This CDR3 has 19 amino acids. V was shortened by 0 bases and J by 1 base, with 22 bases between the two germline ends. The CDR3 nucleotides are TGTGCCAGCAGCTTGGAGGCAGGTTTTCTTATAGGGGGCCAAGAGACCCAGTACTTC. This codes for CASSLEAGFLIGGQETQYF. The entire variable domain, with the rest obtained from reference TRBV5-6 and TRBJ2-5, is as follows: DAGVTQSPTHLIKTRGQQVTLRCSPKSGHDTVSWYQQALGQGPQFIFQYYEEEERQRGNFPDRFSGHQFPNYSSELNVNALLLGDSALYLCASSLEAGFLIGGQETQYFGPGTRLLVL.

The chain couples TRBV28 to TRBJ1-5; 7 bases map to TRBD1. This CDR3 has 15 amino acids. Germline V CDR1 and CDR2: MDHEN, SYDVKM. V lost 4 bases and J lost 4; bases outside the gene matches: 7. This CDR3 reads CASSSLTGNNQPQHF. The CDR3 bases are TGTGCCAGCAGTTCCCTGACAGGGAATAATCAGCCCCAGCATTTT.

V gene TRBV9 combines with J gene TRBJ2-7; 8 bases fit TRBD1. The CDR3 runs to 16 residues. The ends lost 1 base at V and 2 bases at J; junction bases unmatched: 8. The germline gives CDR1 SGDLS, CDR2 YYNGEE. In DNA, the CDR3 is TGTGCCAGCAGCGTAACTTGGGACAGGACCCCCTACGAGCAGTACTTC. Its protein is CASSVTWDRTPYEQYF.

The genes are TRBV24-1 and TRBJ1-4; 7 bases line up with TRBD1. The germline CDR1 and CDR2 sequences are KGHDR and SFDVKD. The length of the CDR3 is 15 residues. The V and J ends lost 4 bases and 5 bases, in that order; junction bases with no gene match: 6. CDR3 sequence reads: CATSDSGQSNEKLFF. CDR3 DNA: TGTGCCACCAGTGACTCGGGACAGTCCAATGAAAAACTGTTTTTT.

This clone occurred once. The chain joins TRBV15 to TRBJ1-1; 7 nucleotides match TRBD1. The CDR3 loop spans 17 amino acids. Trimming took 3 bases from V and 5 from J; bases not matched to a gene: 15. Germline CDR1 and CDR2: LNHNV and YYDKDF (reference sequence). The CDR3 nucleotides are TGTGCCACCAGCAGGGAGAAGTCGACAGGGATTAGGACTGAAGCTTTCTTT. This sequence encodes CATSREKSTGIRTEAFF.

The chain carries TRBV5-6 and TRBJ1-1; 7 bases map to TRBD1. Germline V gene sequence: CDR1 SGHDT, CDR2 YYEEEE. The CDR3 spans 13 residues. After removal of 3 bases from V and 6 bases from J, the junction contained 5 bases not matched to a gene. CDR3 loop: CASSSGGLSEAFF. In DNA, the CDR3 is TGTGCCAGCAGCTCAGGGGGACTTTCTGAAGCTTTCTTT.

CDR3 in amino acids: CASSLPRAYNEQFF. The CDR3 bases are TGTGCCAGCAGCTTACCCAGGGCTTACAATGAGCAGTTCTTC. V usage is TRBV7-8 and J usage is TRBJ2-1; D possibly corresponds to TRBD1 (5 bases). CDR1 is SGHVS, CDR2 FQNEAQ, per germline. The CDR3 is 14 residues long. V lost 2 bases, J lost 4 bases, and 9 bases lay in between.

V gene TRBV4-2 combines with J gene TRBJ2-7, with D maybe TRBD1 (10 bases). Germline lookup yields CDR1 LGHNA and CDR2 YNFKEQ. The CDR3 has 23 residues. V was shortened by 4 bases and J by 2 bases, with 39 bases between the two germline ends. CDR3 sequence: CASSLFRDRGYAGGPYRPYEQYF. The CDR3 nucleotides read TGTGCCAGCAGCCTTTTTCGGGACAGGGGCTACGCGGGAGGGCCATATCGGCCCTACGAGCAGTACTTC.

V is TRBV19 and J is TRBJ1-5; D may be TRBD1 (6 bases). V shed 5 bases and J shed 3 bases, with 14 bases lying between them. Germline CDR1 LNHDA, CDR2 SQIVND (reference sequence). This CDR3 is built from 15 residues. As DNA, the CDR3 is TGTGCCAGTAGTTTCGGAACAGGGCCCAATCAGCCCCAGCATTTT. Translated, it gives CASSFGTGPNQPQHF.

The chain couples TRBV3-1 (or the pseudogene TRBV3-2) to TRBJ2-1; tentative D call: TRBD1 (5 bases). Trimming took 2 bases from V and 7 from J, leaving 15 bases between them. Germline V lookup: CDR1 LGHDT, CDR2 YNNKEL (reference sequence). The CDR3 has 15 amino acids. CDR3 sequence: CASSQNGHGMNEQFF. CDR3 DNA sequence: TGTGCCAGCAGCCAAAATGGACATGGGATGAATGAGCAGTTCTTC.

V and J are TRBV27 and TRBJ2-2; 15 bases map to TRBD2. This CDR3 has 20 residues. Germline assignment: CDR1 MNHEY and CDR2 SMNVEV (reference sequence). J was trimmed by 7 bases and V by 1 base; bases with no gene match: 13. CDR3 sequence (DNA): TGTGCCAGCAGTTTATACGGGACTAGCGGGAGGAGAGATGGAGGCGGGGAGCTGTTTTTT. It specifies CASSLYGTSGRRDGGGELFF.

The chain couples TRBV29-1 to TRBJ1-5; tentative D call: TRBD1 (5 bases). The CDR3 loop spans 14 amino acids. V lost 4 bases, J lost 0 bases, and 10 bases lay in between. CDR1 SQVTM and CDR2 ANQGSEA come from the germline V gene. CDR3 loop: CSVVTGYSNQPQHF. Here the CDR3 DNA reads TGCAGCGTTGTCACAGGTTATAGCAATCAGCCCCAGCATTTT.

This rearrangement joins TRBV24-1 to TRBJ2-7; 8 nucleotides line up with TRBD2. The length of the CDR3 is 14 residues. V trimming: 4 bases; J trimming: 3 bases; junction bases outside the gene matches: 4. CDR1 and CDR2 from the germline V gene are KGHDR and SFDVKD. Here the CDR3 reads CATSEGSGSYEQYF. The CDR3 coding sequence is TGTGCCACCAGTGAAGGAAGCGGGAGCTACGAGCAGTACTTC.

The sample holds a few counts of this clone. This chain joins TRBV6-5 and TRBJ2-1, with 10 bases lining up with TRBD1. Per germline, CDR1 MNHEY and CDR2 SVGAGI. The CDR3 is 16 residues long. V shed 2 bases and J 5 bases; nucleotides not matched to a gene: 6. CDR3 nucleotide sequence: TGTGCCAGCAGTTACCCGACAGGGGGCGCCCACAATGAGCAGTTCTTC. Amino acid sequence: CASSYPTGGAHNEQFF.

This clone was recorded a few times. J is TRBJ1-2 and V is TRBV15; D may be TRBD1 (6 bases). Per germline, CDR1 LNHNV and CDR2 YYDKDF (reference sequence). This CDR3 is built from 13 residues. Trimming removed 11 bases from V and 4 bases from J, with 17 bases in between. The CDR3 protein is CAARSQGTYGYTF. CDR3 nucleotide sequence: TGTGCCGCACGATCCCAGGGGACCTATGGCTACACCTTC. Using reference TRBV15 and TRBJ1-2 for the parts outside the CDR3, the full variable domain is DAMVIQNPRYQVTQFGKPVTLSCSQTLNHNVMYWYQQKSSQAPKLLFHYYDKDFNNEADTPDNFQSRRPNTSFCFLDIRSPGLGDTAMYLCAARSQGTYGYTFGSGTRLTVV.